This entry features one T cell receptor beta chain sequence. Its antigen is not identified. V gave up 4 bases and J gave up 3 bases; unmatched junction bases: 9. Per the germline V gene, CDR1 is KGHDR and CDR2 is SFDVKD. This CDR3 contains 18 residues. The data originate from a study of vaccination effects on CD4 cells after COVID-19. Study results and limitations: Vaccine- and infection-induced clones showed marked clonal contraction late following vaccination.

Prior to sequencing, the ViraFEST assay stimulated PBMC with viral peptide pools, which expanded the antigen-specific CD4+ T cells. Once cultured for approximately 10 days, the cells underwent separation to obtain CD4+ T cells. Testing of the vaccine recipients showed negative nucleocapsid antibodies and no prior SARS-CoV-2 infection. Method: immunoSEQ multiplex PCR; TCRdb's copy keeps in-frame clones and lacks some. This table holds tens of thousands of clones, 80% to 90% found once. The sequences come from CD4+ T cells from PBMCs cultured with HCoV-229E spike peptides, collected before COVID-19 vaccination. This chain joins TRBV24-1 and TRBJ2-2, with 11 bases aligning to TRBD2. The TCR sequence derives from a human donor who received a COVID-19 vaccine. Here the CDR3 reads CATSDATGTSGDTGELFF. CDR3 in DNA: TGTGCCACCAGTGACGCCACCGGGACTAGCGGTGACACCGGGGAGCTGTTTTTT.